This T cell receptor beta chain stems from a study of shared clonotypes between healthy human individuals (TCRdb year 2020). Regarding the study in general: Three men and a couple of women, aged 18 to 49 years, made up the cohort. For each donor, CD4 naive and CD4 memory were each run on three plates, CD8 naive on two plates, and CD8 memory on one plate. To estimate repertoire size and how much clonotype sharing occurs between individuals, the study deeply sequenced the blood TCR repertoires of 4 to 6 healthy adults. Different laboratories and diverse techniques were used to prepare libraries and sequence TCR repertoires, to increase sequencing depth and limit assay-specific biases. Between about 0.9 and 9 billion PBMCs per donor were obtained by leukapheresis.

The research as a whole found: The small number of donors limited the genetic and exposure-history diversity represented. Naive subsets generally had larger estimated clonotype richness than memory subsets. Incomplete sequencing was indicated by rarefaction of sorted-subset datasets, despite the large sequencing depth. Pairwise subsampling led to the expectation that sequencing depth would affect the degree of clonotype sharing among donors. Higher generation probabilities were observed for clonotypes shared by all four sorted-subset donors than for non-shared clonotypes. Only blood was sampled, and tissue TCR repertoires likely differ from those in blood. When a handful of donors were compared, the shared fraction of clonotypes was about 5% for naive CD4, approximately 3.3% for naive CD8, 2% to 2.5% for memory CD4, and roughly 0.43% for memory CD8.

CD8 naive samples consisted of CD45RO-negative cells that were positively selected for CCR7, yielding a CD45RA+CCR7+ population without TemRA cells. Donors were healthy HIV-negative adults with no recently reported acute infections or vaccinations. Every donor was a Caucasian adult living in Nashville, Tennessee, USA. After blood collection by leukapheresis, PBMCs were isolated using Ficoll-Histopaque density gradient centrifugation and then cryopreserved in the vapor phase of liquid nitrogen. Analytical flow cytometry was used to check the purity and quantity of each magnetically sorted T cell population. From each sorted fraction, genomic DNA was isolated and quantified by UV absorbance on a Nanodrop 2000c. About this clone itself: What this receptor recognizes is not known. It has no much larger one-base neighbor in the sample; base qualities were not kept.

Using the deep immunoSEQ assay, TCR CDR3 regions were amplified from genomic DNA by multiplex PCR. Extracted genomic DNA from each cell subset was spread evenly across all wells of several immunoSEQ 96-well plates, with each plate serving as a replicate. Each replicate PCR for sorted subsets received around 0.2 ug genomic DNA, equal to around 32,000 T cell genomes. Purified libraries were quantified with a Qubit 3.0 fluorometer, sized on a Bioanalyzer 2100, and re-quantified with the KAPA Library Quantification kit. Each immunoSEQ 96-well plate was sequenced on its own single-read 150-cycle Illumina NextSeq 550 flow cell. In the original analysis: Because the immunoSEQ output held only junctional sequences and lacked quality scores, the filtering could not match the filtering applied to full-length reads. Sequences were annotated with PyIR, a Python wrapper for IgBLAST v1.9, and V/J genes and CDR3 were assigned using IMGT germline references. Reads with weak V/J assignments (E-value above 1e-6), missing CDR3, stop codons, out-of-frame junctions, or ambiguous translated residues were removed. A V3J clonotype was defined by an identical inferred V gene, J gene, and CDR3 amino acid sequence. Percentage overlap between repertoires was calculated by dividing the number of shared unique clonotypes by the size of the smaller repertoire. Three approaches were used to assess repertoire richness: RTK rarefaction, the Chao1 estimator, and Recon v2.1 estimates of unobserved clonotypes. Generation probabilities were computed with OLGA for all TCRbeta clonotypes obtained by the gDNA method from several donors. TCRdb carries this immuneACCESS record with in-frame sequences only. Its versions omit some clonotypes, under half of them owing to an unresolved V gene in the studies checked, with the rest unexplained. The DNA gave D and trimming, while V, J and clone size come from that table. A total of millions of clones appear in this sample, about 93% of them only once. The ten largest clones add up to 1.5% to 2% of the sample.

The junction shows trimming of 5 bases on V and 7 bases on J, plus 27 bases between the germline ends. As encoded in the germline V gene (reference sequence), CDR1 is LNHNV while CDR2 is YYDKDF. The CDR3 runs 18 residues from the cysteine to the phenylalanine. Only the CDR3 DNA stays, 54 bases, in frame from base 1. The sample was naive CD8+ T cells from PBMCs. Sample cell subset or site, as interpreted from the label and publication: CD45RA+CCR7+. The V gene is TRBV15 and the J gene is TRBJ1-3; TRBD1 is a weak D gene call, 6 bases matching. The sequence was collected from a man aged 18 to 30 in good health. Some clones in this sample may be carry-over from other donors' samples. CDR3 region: CATSGLHSGEGDKNTIYF. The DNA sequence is TGTGCCACCAGCGGTCTCCATTCAGGGGAGGGAGATAAGAACACCATATATTTT.